The 22 T cell receptor beta chains given below trace back to one sample, sequenced in a study of T cell repertoires in cytomegalovirus infection. MiXCR, applied by TCRdb to the reads, yields one record per CDR3 protein. This sample has about 830,000 distinct CDR3 sequences; 30% to 35% occur once, and the top ten carry 12%. These TCRs' antigens remain unknown. The specimen comprised cultured CD8+ T cells from PBMCs, sampled from culture after CMV antigen stimulation. The receptors come from a human donor in good health (CMV status not recorded). Some clones in this sample may be carry-over from other donors' samples.

V and J are TRBV5-4 and TRBJ2-2; unclear D gene. This CDR3 is built from 14 residues. V lost 7 bases, J lost 1 base, and 11 bases lay in between. The germline gives CDR1 SGHNT, CDR2 YYREEE (reference sequence). This CDR3 is CASGDILNTGELFF. The CDR3 region has the DNA TGTGCCAGCGGTGATATCTTGAACACCGGGGAGCTGTTTTTT.

This clonotype showed up just a few times. The junction does not match germline at one end; this may be a read error. The chain is built from TRBV29-1 and TRBJ2-3; 7 bases align to TRBD1. CDR3 length equals 13 residues. From germline, CDR1 is SQVTM and CDR2 ANQGSEA. CDR3 amino acids: CSVPGQNTYTQYF. In DNA form, the CDR3 reads TGCAGCGTTCCGGGACAGAACACATATACGCAGTATTTT.

This clonotype has a single count. The V gene is TRBV28, the J gene TRBJ2-2; either TRBD1 or TRBD2 may fit D (8 bases each). Germline-derived CDR1 and CDR2 are MDHEN and SYDVKM. Between the trimmed V and J ends, which lost 7 bases and 0 bases, there was a span of 24 bases. The CDR3 length is 19 residues. The CDR3 is CASNSLGAGGQANTGELFF. The CDR3 nucleotides are TGTGCCAGCAATAGTTTAGGGGCGGGGGGACAGGCGAACACCGGGGAGCTGTTTTTT.

This clonotype has only a few counts. The CDR3 DNA sequence: TGTGCCAGCAGCTTATTGGGACCTCCAGGTCCCCCAGATACGCAGTATTTT. Translated: CASSLLGPPGPPDTQYF. The chain uses TRBV7-9 and TRBJ2-3; either TRBD1 or TRBD2 may fit D (5 bases each). This CDR3 has 17 residues. Trimming pared 2 bases from V and 4 bases from J, leaving 19 bases between. Per the germline V gene, CDR1 is SEHNR and CDR2 is FQNEAQ (reference sequence).

V gene TRBV14 combines with J gene TRBJ2-3; no clear D gene. V lost 0 bases and J lost 0, with 7 bases in between. Germline values: CDR1 SGHDN, CDR2 FVKESK. The CDR3 runs 15 residues. The CDR3 DNA reads as TGTGCCAGCAGCCAAGATCCGGATAGCACAGATACGCAGTATTTT. Encoded protein: CASSQDPDSTDTQYF.

A note on this clonotype: A much larger clone differs from this one at a single base, so this may be a read error. The chain has TRBV4-2 and TRBJ2-6; D unresolved. Between the trimmed V and J ends, which lost 0 bases and 0 bases, there was a span of 6 bases. Germline V lookup: CDR1 LGHNA, CDR2 YNFKEQ. The CDR3 is 16 amino acids. The CDR3 loop reads CASSQDIGSGANVLTF. The CDR3 DNA follows: TGTGCCAGCAGCCAAGATATCGGCTCTGGGGCCAACGTCCTGACTTTC.

This clonotype was seen a handful of times. The V call is TRBV7-9, the J call TRBJ1-2; D ambiguous. Germline V gives CDR1 SEHNR, CDR2 FQNEAQ (reference sequence). V shed 1 base and J shed 6 bases, with 9 bases lying between them. The CDR3 covers 13 residues. Written as DNA, the CDR3 is TGTGCCAGCAGCTTAGGGGCGCCGAATGGCTACACCTTC. Translating it yields CASSLGAPNGYTF.

The chain joins TRBV9 to TRBJ2-1, with 9 bases that match TRBD2. V was clipped by 4 bases and J by 4 bases; unmatched bases: 3. The germline V gene has CDR1 SGDLS and CDR2 YYNGEE. The CDR3 loop spans 14 amino acids. CDR3 sequence: CASSPSGVYNEQFF. As DNA, the CDR3 is TGTGCCAGCAGCCCTAGCGGGGTTTACAATGAGCAGTTCTTC.

This clonotype was seen more than once but under ten times. The chain employs TRBV27 and TRBJ1-2, with a tentative D call TRBD1 (5 bases). The germline CDR1 and CDR2 sequences are MNHEY and SMNVEV (reference sequence). With 3 bases removed from V and 6 bases from J, the gap between germline ends came to 14 bases. The length of the CDR3 is 14 residues. CDR3 nucleotide sequence: TGTGCCAGCAGTTTGACAACGGGGGATAATGGCTACACCTTC. Protein: CASSLTTGDNGYTF.

V and J are TRBV3-1 and TRBJ1-2; D is uncertain. This CDR3 region has 13 residues. Germline values: CDR1 LGHDT, CDR2 YNNKEL (reference sequence). Trimming cost V 1 base and J 5 bases, with 8 bases left between them. CDR3 nucleotide sequence: TGTGCCAGCAGCCAAGTGGGATCTTATGGCTACACCTTC. Amino acid sequence: CASSQVGSYGYTF.

The rearrangement joins TRBV19 to TRBJ1-5; D is unclear. The length of the CDR3 is 15 residues. The germline V and J ends were trimmed by 5 bases and 3 bases, with 14 bases remaining between them. Germline V gene lookup returns CDR1 LNHDA and CDR2 SQIVND (reference sequence). CDR3 amino acids: CASSQLTRFNQPQHF. Written as DNA, the CDR3 is TGTGCCAGTAGTCAACTGACACGGTTCAATCAGCCCCAGCATTTT.

This clonotype turned up a few times. The genes are TRBV11-2 and TRBJ2-2; tentatively, D is TRBD1 (6 bases). Trimming removed 1 base at V and 0 bases at J, with 9 bases between. The germline gives CDR1 SGHAT, CDR2 FQNNGV. This CDR3 region has 16 residues. In nucleotides, the CDR3 is TGTGCCAGCAGCTTAGTCGACAGGCCGAACACCGGGGAGCTGTTTTTT. Its translation: CASSLVDRPNTGELFF.

The chain couples TRBV6-1 to TRBJ1-5; D is unresolved. The V gene's germline CDR1 is MNHNS and CDR2 SASEGT. Trimming shortened V by 6 bases and J by 5 bases, and 14 bases separated the two germline ends. CDR3 size: 14 residues. CDR3 bases: TGTGCCAGCAGATACGGTCTGGACCATCAGCCCCAGCATTTT. Its protein is CASRYGLDHQPQHF.

With regard to this clonotype: This could be a read error, since a much larger clone is one nucleotide away. The chain has TRBV7-8 and TRBJ2-2, with 7 bases lining up with TRBD1. The length of the CDR3 is 15 residues. The ends lost 1 base at V and 1 base at J; junction bases unmatched: 0. Looked up from germline, CDR1 is SGHVS and CDR2 is FQNEAQ. Here the CDR3 reads CASSLGTGNTGELFF. The CDR3 DNA reads as TGTGCCAGCAGCTTAGGGACAGGGAACACCGGGGAGCTGTTTTTT.

This clonotype has more than one count but fewer than ten. The V gene is TRBV14, the J gene TRBJ2-1; the D is unclear. V lost 2 bases and J lost 3, with 14 bases in between. Germline loops: CDR1 SGHDN, CDR2 FVKESK. There are 16 residues in the CDR3. Here the CDR3 DNA reads TGTGCCAGCAGCCAAAAAGGATTCCGAATCTACAATGAGCAGTTCTTC. It specifies CASSQKGFRIYNEQFF.

The chain couples TRBV6-6 to TRBJ2-6, with 7 bases aligning to TRBD1. Unmatched junction bases numbered 7, after V lost 6 bases and J lost 2 bases. This CDR3 spans 16 amino acids. The germline V gene encodes CDR1 MNHNY and CDR2 SVGAGI (reference sequence). DNA for the CDR3: TGTGCCAGCAGCCAGAAAGACAGGGCTGGGGCCAACGTCCTGACTTTC. The encoded protein is CASSQKDRAGANVLTF.

This clonotype was seen more than once but under ten times. The chain links TRBV27 to TRBJ1-1; D not resolved. Per germline, CDR1 MNHEY and CDR2 SMNVEV (reference sequence). Trimming pared 5 bases from V and 1 base from J, leaving 14 bases between. The CDR3 consists of 15 residues. The CDR3 here is CASSPFPERNTEAFF. Written as DNA, the CDR3 is TGTGCCAGCAGTCCCTTTCCCGAAAGGAACACTGAAGCTTTCTTT.

The chain has TRBV7-3 and TRBJ2-1, with 9 bases fitting TRBD1. CDR3 size: 15 residues. V dropped 5 bases and J dropped 8; count of bases not matched to a gene: 10. Germline-derived CDR1 and CDR2 are SGHTA and FQGTGA. The CDR3 reads CASSRTGTGYHEQFF. The CDR3 DNA follows: TGTGCCAGCAGCCGAACCGGGACAGGGTACCATGAGCAGTTCTTC. Combining the CDR3 with reference TRBV7-3 and TRBJ2-1 gives the whole variable domain GAGVSQTPSNKVTEKGKYVELRCDPISGHTALYWYRQSLGQGPEFLIYFQGTGAADDSGLPNDRFFAVRPEGSVSTLKIQRTERGDSAVYLCASSRTGTGYHEQFFGPGTRLTVL.

The chain links TRBV19 to TRBJ1-5; D ambiguous. There are 14 residues in the CDR3. In germline, CDR1 is LNHDA, CDR2 SQIVND (reference sequence). V was pared by 3 bases and J by 3 bases, with 9 bases between. The CDR3 nucleotides are TGTGCCAGTAGTATTATCGGGGTCAATCAGCCCCAGCATTTT. It encodes CASSIIGVNQPQHF.

V is TRBV7-9 and J is TRBJ2-1; D is perhaps TRBD1 or TRBD2 (6 bases each). CDR1 is SEHNR, CDR2 FQNEAQ, per germline (reference sequence). V was pared by 4 bases and J by 8 bases, with 9 bases between. The CDR3 sequence is 12 residues long. The CDR3 here is CASSSRGDEQFF. CDR3 in DNA: TGTGCCAGCAGCTCGAGGGGGGATGAGCAGTTCTTC.

In this sample, this clonotype turned up many times. J is TRBJ1-2 and V is TRBV7-6; D might be TRBD1 (5 bases). The V end was cut by 1 base, the J end by 4 bases, with 19 bases between. The CDR3 is made up of 17 amino acids. Per germline, CDR1 SGHVS and CDR2 FNYEAQ. The CDR3 spells CASSLGRSGAGIYGYTF. In DNA form, the CDR3 reads TGTGCCAGCAGCTTAGGAAGGAGTGGCGCAGGGATCTATGGCTACACCTTC.

Turning to this clonotype: This may come from a read error, since a much larger clone is one base off. V and J are TRBV29-1 and TRBJ2-5; the D call may be TRBD1 or TRBD2 (6 bases each). V gave up 3 bases and J gave up 3 bases, with 8 bases separating them. The CDR3 runs to 12 residues. In germline, CDR1 is SQVTM, CDR2 ANQGSEA. In DNA form, the CDR3 reads TGCAGCGTTGACGGGGGCGAAGAGACCCAGTACTTC. It codes for CSVDGGEETQYF.